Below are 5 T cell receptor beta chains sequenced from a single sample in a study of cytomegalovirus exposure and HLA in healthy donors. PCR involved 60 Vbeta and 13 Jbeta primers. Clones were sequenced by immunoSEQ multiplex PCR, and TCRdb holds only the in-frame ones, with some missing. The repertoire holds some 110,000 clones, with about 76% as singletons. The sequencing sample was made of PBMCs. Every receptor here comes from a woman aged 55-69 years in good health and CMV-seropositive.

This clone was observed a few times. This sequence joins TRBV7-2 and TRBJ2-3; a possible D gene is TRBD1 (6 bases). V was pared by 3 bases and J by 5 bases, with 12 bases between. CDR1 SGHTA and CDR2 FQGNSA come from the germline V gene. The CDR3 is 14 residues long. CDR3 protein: CASSFGGGRDTQYF. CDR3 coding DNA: TGTGCCAGCAGCTTTGGGGGCGGTAGAGATACGCAGTATTTT.

CDR3 bases: TGCGCCAGCAGCTTGGCCGGAACGGGTACCTACGAGCAGTACTTC. Protein product: CASSLAGTGTYEQYF. V and J are TRBV5-1 and TRBJ2-7, with no clear D. The germline gives CDR1 SGHRS, CDR2 YFSETQ. The CDR3 loop spans 15 amino acids. V was cut by 0 bases and J by 2 bases, with 12 bases left in between.

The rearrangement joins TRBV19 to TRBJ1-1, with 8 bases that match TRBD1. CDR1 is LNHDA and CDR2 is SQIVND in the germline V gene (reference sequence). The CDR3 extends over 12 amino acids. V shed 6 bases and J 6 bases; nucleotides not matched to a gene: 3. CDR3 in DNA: TGTGCCAGTAGCTTACAGGGGGCTGAAGCTTTCTTT. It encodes CASSLQGAEAFF.

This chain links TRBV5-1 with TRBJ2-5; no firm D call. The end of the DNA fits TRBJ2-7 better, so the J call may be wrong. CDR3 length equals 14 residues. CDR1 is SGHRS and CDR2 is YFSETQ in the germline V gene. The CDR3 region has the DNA TGCGCCAGCAGCTTGGTTTTAGAGCCCTGCGAGCAGTACTTC. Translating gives CASSLVLEPCEQYF.

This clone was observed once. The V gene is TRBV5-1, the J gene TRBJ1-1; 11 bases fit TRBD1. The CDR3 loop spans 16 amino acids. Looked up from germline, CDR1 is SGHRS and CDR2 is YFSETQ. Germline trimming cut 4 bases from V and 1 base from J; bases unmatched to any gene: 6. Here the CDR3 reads CASSDRDRGRNTEAFF. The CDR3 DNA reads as TGCGCCAGCAGCGACCGGGACAGGGGGAGGAACACTGAAGCTTTCTTT.